The sequence of this T cell receptor beta chain was determined in a study of cytomegalovirus exposure and HLA in healthy donors (dated by TCRdb to 2016 to 2017). About the full investigation: According to an earlier analysis of 450 to 650 of the donors, 200 million or so T cells yielded some 120 million unique TCR beta sequences and 276 Gb of sequence data. The aim of the study was to test whether cataloging public T cell receptors could identify signatures of past pathogen exposure. Every repertoire in the discovery cohort had been generated on one and the same sequencing platform. Genome-wide SNP genotypes for about 60% of the roughly 700 donors were used in a later genetic analysis, which treated that subset as a discovery cohort. In addition to the first cohort of around 670 subjects, a separate validation cohort of 100 to 150 different subjects was used. Both class I and class II loci were covered by HLA typing, at four-digit resolution. To decide whether each TCR beta V gene segment behaved as functional or pseudogenic, an earlier analysis of over 500 of the donors relied on high-throughput TCR beta sequencing. An early release covering roughly 600 HLA-typed donors comprised approximately 290 gigabases of sequencing data and tens of millions of unique TCR sequences. Of the roughly 400 genotyped donors, over 80% were placed in the genetic ancestry cluster associated with self-reported Caucasian donors. Roughly five DR-DQ haplotypes were handled as single units for association and clustering because linkage in the cohort was strong. To study patterns of TCR occurrence, a later analysis re-analyzed previously published TCR beta repertoires from 700 or so donors and added high-resolution HLA genotyping. Rather than using new phenotypic data, the later analysis identified candidate immune exposures from TCR beta sequences and from how often those sequences occurred across donors. To predict cytomegalovirus infection status, the study brought together high-throughput TCR immunosequencing, statistical association of individual TCRs with disease status, and machine learning. The study used immunosequencing to profile the T cell repertoires of approximately 640 subjects and linked those repertoires to cytomegalovirus serostatus. Typing coverage varied by locus: about 620-640 donors for A, B, C, DRB1 and DQB1; about 520 for DQA1; over 600 for DPA1; about 450 for DPB1. Among 398 genotyped donors of the cohort, an average of approximately 230,000 unique TCR beta nucleotide sequences were sequenced per donor, 15% to 20% of them non-productive. Donor age, sex, ethnicity and CMV serostatus were compiled together with the repertoire data.

Comment on this clone: Its specific antigen is unknown. Base qualities are not at hand, and no much larger clone is one base apart.

The cohort comprised some 730 healthy bone marrow donors. At the time of sampling, all cohort members were nominally healthy, though unrecorded immune exposures were likely present. The donor was CMV seronegative and belonged to the group of 320 or so seronegative cohort members. A peripheral blood sample was provided by each donor, and peripheral blood mononuclear cells were used for TCR beta sequencing. The Qiagen DNeasy Blood Extraction Kit was used to extract genomic DNA from the blood cell samples. Results the study describes overall, beyond this receptor: CMV serostatus was the only immune exposure information available for the cohort. Because counts were too low, about 15 rarely observed V segments, including chromosome 9 orphons, were left out of the earlier analysis of roughly 600 of the donors. Roughly uniform sequencing depth across donors was assumed in presence/absence analyses, although this assumption may not hold. According to a later analysis, parvovirus B19, influenza, CMV and Epstein-Barr virus appeared linked to several top co-occurrence clusters. A further reported finding was that TCR beta sequences accurately predicted the HLA-A and HLA-B alleles for most subjects in the first cohort. The sequencing pipeline was judged likely to have produced a cluster of highly shared sequence variants as a technical artifact. An earlier analysis of approximately 540 of the donors showed that most TCR beta V segments appeared in productive rearrangements either about 90% or about 30% of the time, which broadly matched IMGT annotations. In the study, approximately 160 TCR beta chains were listed as associated with cytomegalovirus. According to a later analysis, most CMV-associated TCR beta chains appeared to be HLA-restricted, and the HLA associations seemed to be driven largely by CMV exposure. When HLA alleles, especially DR and DQ, strongly co-occurred, TCR associations were difficult to assign to individual alleles. A few of the identified cytomegalovirus-associated TCR beta chains were confirmed in vitro to be specific for cytomegalovirus antigens. According to a later analysis, TCR association rates differed among HLA loci, with DRB1 alleles showing the most associated TCRs and HLA-C alleles showing the fewest. Linkage disequilibrium might explain the correlated functional status among segregating V segments, but an unknown experimental factor could not be excluded. The classifier was reported to diagnose cytomegalovirus status with high specificity and sensitivity in both the original and validation cohorts. At a false discovery rate of 0.05, a later analysis linked approximately 18,000 TCR beta sequences to specific HLA alleles. A later genetic analysis reported fewer N-insertions in productive TCRs among donors in an Asian-associated ancestry cluster than the roughly 690-donor mean. A later analysis found that HLA-associated TCR beta chains were more clonally expanded and had lower generation probabilities than equally common non-associated chains. Because HLA typing was missing for some donors at each locus, association tests included only the typed subset. According to the authors, the approach could potentially be generalized to other disease states and immunological phenotypes. While some public TCRs were present in many individuals, most TCR sequences turned up only very rarely across donors. The 87-base-pair reads could not distinguish some IMGT-functional V segments, including TRBV6-2 and TRBV6-3, so those segments were excluded. An association between a missense DCLRE1C variant and V-gene and J-gene trimming of TCR beta chains was found in a later genetic analysis and replicated in an independent cohort. Only TCR beta chains were sequenced in this cohort, and the absence of alpha or paired-chain data limited detectable features.

V sheds 9 bases and J sheds 5 bases, leaving 13 bases between their ends. The CDR3 runs 12 residues from the cysteine to the phenylalanine. Only the CDR3 DNA is retained, 36 bases long and in frame from the first base. CDR1 and CDR2, per the germline V gene (reference sequence), are LNHDA and SQIVND. The protocol used for the library was the immunoSEQ multiplex PCR assay. The multiplex PCR relied on a mix of 60 forward primers for TCR Vbeta segments and 13 reverse primers for TCR Jbeta segments. The CDR3 region of rearranged TCR beta genes was amplified from genomic DNA by a multiplex PCR assay. Amplified TCR beta libraries were sequenced as 87-base-pair reads on the Illumina HiSeq System. As for the authors' bioinformatics: Across the 700 or so repertoires, a later analysis counted 80 million or so unique TCR beta chains, roughly 11 million of which were shared by at least two donors. A nearest-neighbor algorithm error-corrected the raw reads and collapsed the reads into unique sequences, merging closely related sequences to remove PCR and sequencing errors. Alignment of CDR3 sequences to IMGT reference sequences was used to assign V, D and J gene segments. For a sequence to be retained, a match of at least six nucleotides to both a V gene segment and a J gene segment was required. Rearrangements were classified as productive when the CDR3 lacked stop codons and remained in frame with V and J, and all other rearrangements were classified as non-productive. Following IMGT convention, CDR3 was defined as the stretch from the second conserved V-encoded cysteine up to the conserved J-encoded phenylalanine. The earlier analysis of about 530 of the donors excluded any sequence lacking an unambiguous match to a single V gene segment. An earlier analysis of 450 to 650 of the donors called V segments functional above 56.7% productive rearrangements and segregating when the between-donor standard deviation exceeded 5%. A statistical classification framework was built for diagnosing cytomegalovirus status from the catalog of TCR beta chain sequences. V and J gene assignment, in a later analysis, came from comparing TCR nucleotide sequences with IMGT/GENE-DB human TR gene sequences. Using the TCRdist pipeline, a later analysis assigned CDR3 sequences along with most-parsimonious VDJ recombination scenarios. In a later analysis, each TCR beta chain was defined by its CDR3 amino acid sequence together with its V-gene family, and reads lacking a unique V-gene family were excluded. As a way to deal with suspected cross-contamination and a sequencing artifact, a later analysis dropped roughly 600 nucleotide sequences that were highly shared and had low generation probability. A later analysis calculated a clonal expansion index for each public chain from normalized within-repertoire ranks of inferred template counts. In a later analysis, generation probabilities were computed with a VDJ recombination model fitted to out-of-frame rearrangements, and the resulting probabilities were checked against IGoR. In a later analysis, TCR-TCR, TCR-HLA and TCR-CMV co-occurrence was scored with hypergeometric tests, and a repertoire-size bias correction was applied to TCR pairs. A later analysis estimated false discovery rates by permuting HLA or CMV assignments 20 times. A later analysis grouped co-occurring TCRs with DBSCAN, adding TCRdist sequence similarity when clustering within HLA-allele-positive subsets. Repertoires with fewer than 30,000 or more than 120,000 public chains, plus five repertoires with anomalous nucleotide sharing, were excluded from co-occurrence clustering. Not all clones reach the TCRdb copy of this immuneACCESS table, which keeps in-frame sequences only. Checked studies attribute under half of the gap to unresolved V genes and leave the rest unexplained. That table is the source of V, J and clone size, and D and trimming were worked out from the DNA. The sample table holds roughly 120,000 clones, of which roughly 78% were seen once. The ten most abundant clones make up roughly 1.2% of the sample.

The sequenced sample consisted of PBMCs. The chain is encoded by TRBV19 joined to TRBJ1-1; a tentative D match to TRBD1 spans 5 bases. This TCR was recovered from a woman younger than 45 in good health and CMV-seronegative. The nucleotides read TGTGCCAGCAGCCAGGGTGGGACTGAAGCTTTCTTT. The translation is CASSQGGTEAFF.